Listed here are 8 T cell receptor beta chains from one sample, sequenced in a study of kidney transplant recipient with SARS-CoV-2 infection. Via MiXCR, TCRdb re-called the reads, giving one row per CDR3 protein. This table has under 300,000 distinct CDR3 sequences, around 28% appearing once. The sample in question was a blood sample, obtained at baseline and between days 110 and 120 from a kidney transplant recipient. The source of these receptors is a male patient in his 30s who had COVID-19 and was a kidney transplant recipient. The graft donor may be the source of some T cells.

This clonotype occurred a few times. In DNA form, the CDR3 reads TGTGCCAGCAGCTTAGAATCCCAGCGCGAGTATTTT. It codes for CASSLESQREYF. The J gene is TRBJ2-3, the V gene TRBV5-6; D gene ambiguous. The CDR3 spans 12 residues. Germline-derived CDR1 and CDR2 are SGHDT and YYEEEE. V was cut by 2 bases and J by 13 bases, with 14 bases left in between.

This clonotype was observed many times. The chain couples TRBV7-9 to TRBJ2-5, with D possibly matching TRBD1 (7 bases). CDR1 SEHNR and CDR2 FQNEAQ come from the germline V gene (reference sequence). Trimming took off 1 base at V and 4 bases at J, with 13 bases between the two ends. This CDR3 is 15 amino acids long. CDR3: CASSLVAQGGETQYF. CDR3 DNA: TGTGCCAGCAGCTTAGTTGCGCAGGGGGGAGAGACCCAGTACTTC.

Note on this clonotype: Being one base from a much bigger clone, this may be a read error. V is TRBV12-3 or TRBV12-4 and J is TRBJ2-5; maybe TRBD2 (6 bases). The CDR3 length is 16 residues. V lost 0 bases, J lost 5 bases, and 16 bases lay in between. The CDR3 DNA reads as TGTGCCAGCAGTTTAGCGCTACTGGGCGGGACGGAGACCCAGTACTTC. It codes for CASSLALLGGTETQYF.

Turning to this clonotype: A much larger clone differs by one base, so this may be a read error. The rearrangement links TRBV20-1 to TRBJ2-5; D gene uncertain. V dropped 0 bases and J dropped 5 bases, with 13 bases sitting between them. Germline-derived CDR1 and CDR2 are DFQATT and SNEGSKA (reference sequence). This CDR3 spans 14 amino acids. The CDR3 sequence is CSAREQRRSETQYF. CDR3 DNA sequence: TGCAGTGCTAGAGAACAGAGGAGAAGTGAGACCCAGTACTTC.

Remarks on this clonotype: A much larger clone is a single base away; this may be a read error. V and J are TRBV9 and TRBJ2-4; no reliable D call. CDR3 length: 15 residues. The V gene's germline CDR1 is SGDLS and CDR2 YYNGEE. The CDR3 region has the DNA TGTGCCAGCAGCGTAGGGGATATGGGCAAAAACGTTCAGTACTTC. Translation gives CASSVGDMGKNVQYF.

Notes on this clonotype: It is likely a read error, because the conserved phenylalanine at the end of the CDR3 is missing. The rearrangement joins TRBV10-2 to TRBJ1-4, with D maybe TRBD1 (6 bases). V lost 7 bases, J lost 8 bases, and 14 bases lay in between. The CDR3 spans 13 residues. Germline V gene lookup returns CDR1 WSHSY and CDR2 SAAADI. CDR3 nucleotides: TGCGCCAGCACGGGACACCTTAAGGAAAAACTGTTTGTT. Amino acids: CASTGHLKEKLFV.

In its sample, this clonotype was seen many times. The chain recombines TRBV16 with TRBJ1-2; D not certain. The CDR3 covers 17 residues. Deletions cut 5 bases from V and 4 bases from J, with 23 bases between. Germline CDR1 is KGHSY and CDR2 is FQNENV. The CDR3 DNA is TGTGCCAGCAGCTCTAATTCGGTCGTTAGAAAGACCTATGGCTACACCTTC. As protein: CASSSNSVVRKTYGYTF.

About this clonotype itself: Since a much larger clone is just one base distant, this may be a read error. The genes are TRBV12-3 or TRBV12-4 and TRBJ2-7; TRBD2 agrees at 7 bases. Losses at the gene ends were 6 bases for V and 5 bases for J; bases not matched to a gene: 22. The CDR3 consists of 18 residues. The CDR3 sequence is CASSRERGDSRRTHEQYF. In nucleotides, the CDR3 is TGTGCCAGCAGCCGGGAACGGGGGGACTCGCGACGAACCCACGAGCAGTACTTC.